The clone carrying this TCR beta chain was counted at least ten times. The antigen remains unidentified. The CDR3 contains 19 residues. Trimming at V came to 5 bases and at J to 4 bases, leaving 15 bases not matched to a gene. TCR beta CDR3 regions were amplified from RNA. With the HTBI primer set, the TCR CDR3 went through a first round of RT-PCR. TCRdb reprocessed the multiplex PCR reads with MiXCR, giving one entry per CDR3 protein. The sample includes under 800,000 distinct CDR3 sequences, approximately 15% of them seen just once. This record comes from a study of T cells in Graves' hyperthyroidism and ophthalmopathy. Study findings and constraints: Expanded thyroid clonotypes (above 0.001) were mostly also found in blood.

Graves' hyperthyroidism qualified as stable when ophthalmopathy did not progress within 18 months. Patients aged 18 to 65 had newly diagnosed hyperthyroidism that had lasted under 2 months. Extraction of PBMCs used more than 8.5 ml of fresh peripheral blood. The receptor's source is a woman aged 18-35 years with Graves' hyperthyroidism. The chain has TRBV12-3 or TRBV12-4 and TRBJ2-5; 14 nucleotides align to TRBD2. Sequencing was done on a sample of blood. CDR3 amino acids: CASSIRRLAGGPEIETQYF. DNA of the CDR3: TGTGCCAGCAGTATCCGGAGACTAGCGGGAGGGCCTGAGATAGAGACCCAGTACTTC.